The 28 T cell receptor beta chains below were found in one sample sequenced in a study of T cells after posttransplantation cyclophosphamide. Only in-frame clones appear in the TCRdb table, and some are missing; sequencing was by immunoSEQ multiplex PCR. The specimen has about 39,000 clones, none found just once. The source material was PBMCs. All receptors come from a woman aged 45-65 years in good health and a related stem cell transplant donor.

Only a few counts were recorded for this clone. As DNA, the CDR3 is TGTGCCAGCTCCCCGGCGGCCTCCGAGGGCTACACCTTC. Translating it yields CASSPAASEGYTF. The V and J genes are TRBV18 and TRBJ1-2; D remains unclear. This CDR3 spans 13 amino acids. Germline loops: CDR1 KGHSH, CDR2 LQKENI. Trimming removed 6 bases at V and 8 bases at J, with 16 bases between.

This clone was recorded at least ten times. V gene TRBV11-2 combines with J gene TRBJ1-1; TRBD1 is a possible D gene (6 bases). CDR1 and CDR2 from the germline V gene are SGHAT and FQNNGV. The CDR3 length is 16 residues. The V end lost 4 bases, the J end lost 0 bases, and 15 bases lay between the germline ends. The CDR3 spells CASSSSRTVMNTEAFF. The CDR3, as DNA: TGTGCCAGCAGCTCGAGTAGGACAGTTATGAACACTGAAGCTTTCTTT.

This clone appeared many times. The chain links TRBV28 to TRBJ1-3; D ambiguous. CDR3 length: 14 amino acids. CDR1 is MDHEN and CDR2 is SYDVKM in the germline V gene. V lost 7 bases and J 4 bases, leaving 14 bases between the germline ends. Written as DNA, the CDR3 is TGTGCCAGCACCACAAGGCCCAGGGGAAACACCATATATTTT. It translates to CASTTRPRGNTIYF.

This clone was counted ten times or more. The gene calls are TRBV30 and TRBJ1-1; a possible D gene is TRBD1 (5 bases). The CDR3 has 17 residues. V lost 0 bases and J 0 bases, leaving 17 bases between the germline ends. Germline assignment: CDR1 GTSNPN and CDR2 SVGIG (reference sequence). This chain's CDR3 is CAWSVRGKGKLNTEAFF. The DNA of the CDR3 is TGTGCCTGGAGTGTAAGGGGCAAGGGGAAGTTGAACACTGAAGCTTTCTTT.

This clone has more than one count but fewer than ten. V and J are TRBV5-6 and TRBJ2-5; tentatively, D is TRBD1 (5 bases). The J call could be wrong; TRBJ2-7 is a better fit for the DNA end. Looked up from germline, CDR1 is SGHDT and CDR2 is YYEEEE. CDR3 length equals 13 residues. Here the CDR3 DNA reads TGTGCCAGCAGCCGACAGCTTACCTACGAGCAGTACTTC. Translation: CASSRQLTYEQYF.

There are many counts of this clone. The V call is TRBV2, the J call TRBJ2-2; TRBD1 matches 8 bases. The CDR3 is 15 residues long. The trim removed 4 bases at V and 5 bases at J, leaving 6 bases unmatched. CDR1 is SNHLY and CDR2 is FYNNEI in the germline V gene. Here the CDR3 DNA reads TGTGCCAGCAGTGGGCGGACAGGGCGGACCGGGGAGCTGTTTTTT. It specifies CASSGRTGRTGELFF. The full variable domain, completed using reference TRBV2 and TRBJ2-2, is EPEVTQTPSHQVTQMGQEVILRCVPISNHLYFYWYRQILGQKVEFLVSFYNNEISEKSEIFDDQFSVERPDGSNFTLKIRSTKLEDSAMYFCASSGRTGRTGELFFGEGSRLTVL.

This clone was observed at least ten times. The V gene is TRBV30, the J gene TRBJ1-5; 8 bases are a match to TRBD1. Germline trimming cut 5 bases from V and 7 bases from J; bases unmatched to any gene: 7. Germline V gene sequence: CDR1 GTSNPN, CDR2 SVGIG (reference sequence). This CDR3 comprises 13 residues. The DNA of the CDR3 is TGTGCCTGGGGACAGGGTCATTGGCAGCCCCAGCATTTT. It yields the protein CAWGQGHWQPQHF. The variable domain in full, completed from reference TRBV30 and TRBJ1-5, reads SQTIHQWPATLVQPVGSPLSLECTVEGTSNPNLYWYRQAAGRGLQLLFYSVGIGQISSEVPQNLSASRPQDRQFILSSKKLLLSDSGFYLCAWGQGHWQPQHFGDGTRLSIL.

This clone was seen many times. This chain uses TRBV30 with TRBJ1-5; D gene unclear. V was pared by 1 base and J by 4 bases, with 14 bases between. The CDR3 sequence is 15 residues long. The germline V gene has CDR1 GTSNPN and CDR2 SVGIG (reference sequence). The CDR3 spells CAWSDIRGRNQPQHF. For the CDR3, the DNA is TGTGCCTGGAGTGATATACGCGGGCGAAATCAGCCCCAGCATTTT. Complete variable domain (other parts from reference TRBV30 and TRBJ1-5): SQTIHQWPATLVQPVGSPLSLECTVEGTSNPNLYWYRQAAGRGLQLLFYSVGIGQISSEVPQNLSASRPQDRQFILSSKKLLLSDSGFYLCAWSDIRGRNQPQHFGDGTRLSIL.

Ten or more counts support this clone. The gene calls are TRBV29-1 and TRBJ2-7; D gene unclear. The CDR3 has 10 residues. V was pared by 6 bases and J by 6 bases, with 9 bases between. The V gene's germline CDR1 is SQVTM and CDR2 ANQGSEA. The CDR3 is CSVPNPEQYF. The CDR3 nucleotides are TGCAGCGTCCCCAATCCCGAGCAGTACTTC.

This clone was picked up many times. The gene calls are TRBV28 and TRBJ1-5, with 8 bases lining up with TRBD1. The germline V gene encodes CDR1 MDHEN and CDR2 SYDVKM. The CDR3 covers 15 residues. After removal of 7 bases from V and 4 bases from J, the junction contained 9 bases not matched to a gene. The CDR3 loop is CASTGAGGPNQPQHF. The CDR3 bases are TGTGCCAGCACAGGGGCAGGGGGCCCTAATCAGCCCCAGCATTTT.

V is TRBV28 and J is TRBJ1-3, with TRBD1 matching over 8 bases. CDR3 length: 16 residues. Germline V gives CDR1 MDHEN, CDR2 SYDVKM. V trimming: 6 bases; J trimming: 2 bases; junction bases outside the gene matches: 9. CDR3 bases: TGTGCCAGCAGACGGACAGGGTTTGGTCCTGGAAACACCATATATTTT. Translating it yields CASRRTGFGPGNTIYF.

This chain joins TRBV6-5 and TRBJ2-5; 8 positions match TRBD1. The J call may be wrong; the DNA end is better matched by TRBJ2-7. The CDR3 length is 14 residues. Germline V CDR1 and CDR2: MNHEY, SVGAGI. The CDR3 loop reads CATGESRGPYEQYF. Written as DNA, the CDR3 is TGTGCCACGGGGGAGAGCAGGGGGCCGTACGAGCAGTACTTC.

This clone was seen at least ten times. The J gene is TRBJ1-2, the V gene TRBV6-5, with TRBD1 identical over 11 bases. This CDR3 comprises 16 residues. Trimming cost V 4 bases and J 4 bases; bases outside gene matches: 8. In germline, CDR1 is MNHEY, CDR2 SVGAGI. CDR3 sequence reads: CASSFRRTGGGYGYTF. The CDR3 DNA sequence: TGTGCCAGCAGTTTCCGACGGACAGGGGGCGGCTATGGCTACACCTTC.

This chain joins TRBV11-3 and TRBJ2-5, with a possible D match to TRBD1 (6 bases). CDR1 is SGHNT, CDR2 YENEEA, per germline. The CDR3 runs 15 residues. V gave up 1 base and J gave up 0 bases, with 9 bases separating them. Here the CDR3 DNA reads TGTGCCAGCAGCTTAGTTTGGACAGACCAAGAGACCCAGTACTTC. Translation gives CASSLVWTDQETQYF.

Many counts were recorded for this clone. The rearrangement uses TRBV27 and TRBJ1-5; a weak D match, TRBD1 (6 bases). The CDR3 consists of 15 residues. V lost 0 bases and J lost 3, with 9 bases in between. From germline, CDR1 is MNHEY and CDR2 SMNVEV (reference sequence). The CDR3 loop is CASSLSGGYNQPQHF. The CDR3, as DNA: TGTGCCAGCAGTTTATCAGGGGGTTACAATCAGCCCCAGCATTTT.

This clone was detected many times. The rearrangement uses TRBV6-6 and TRBJ1-1; TRBD1 matches at 7 bases. V shed 7 bases, J shed 0 bases, and the junction held 8 bases outside the gene matches. The germline V gene encodes CDR1 MNHNY and CDR2 SVGAGI (reference sequence). This CDR3 contains 15 residues. CDR3 sequence reads: CASTFVGGLNTEAFF. DNA of the CDR3: TGTGCCAGCACTTTCGTAGGGGGCTTGAACACTGAAGCTTTCTTT.

This clone was counted ten times or more. This sequence joins TRBV28 and TRBJ1-5, with D tentatively TRBD1 (6 bases). This CDR3 is 16 amino acids long. Trimming cost V 3 bases and J 4 bases, with 16 bases left between them. Germline assignment: CDR1 MDHEN and CDR2 SYDVKM. The CDR3 nucleotides are TGTGCCAGCAGTTTTAAAAAGGTACAGGGTAATCAGCCCCAGCATTTT. It specifies CASSFKKVQGNQPQHF.

This clone was recorded many times. The rearrangement joins TRBV6-4 to TRBJ2-3; 12 bases are shared with TRBD2. CDR3 length: 15 amino acids. Germline CDR1 reads MRHNA; CDR2 reads SNTAGT. Unmatched junction bases numbered 4, after V lost 6 bases and J lost 3 bases. In DNA, the CDR3 is TGTGCCAGCAGCCCACTAGCGGGGGGTACAGATACGCAGTATTTT. It translates to CASSPLAGGTDTQYF.

In its sample, this clone was seen many times. This chain uses TRBV6-1 with TRBJ2-7, with TRBD1 matching over 9 bases. The CDR3 length is 16 residues. Germline V lookup: CDR1 MNHNS, CDR2 SASEGT. Losses at the gene ends were 0 bases for V and 5 bases for J; bases not matched to a gene: 8. The chain's CDR3 is CASSEALGTGYHEQYF. The DNA for the CDR3 is TGTGCCAGCAGTGAAGCGCTAGGGACAGGGTACCACGAGCAGTACTTC.

This clone was recorded many times. This chain joins TRBV27 and TRBJ2-5; 7 positions agree with TRBD1. This CDR3 comprises 15 residues. With V trimmed by 6 bases and J by 0 bases, 7 bases remained unmatched. Germline assignment: CDR1 MNHEY and CDR2 SMNVEV (reference sequence). CDR3 in amino acids: CASRTLQGYQETQYF. CDR3 in DNA: TGTGCCAGCAGGACACTACAGGGGTACCAAGAGACCCAGTACTTC.

This clone was counted many times. The sample has other DNA sequences that encode this CDR3 too. The chain recombines TRBV5-6 with TRBJ1-3; 7 positions match TRBD1. Germline CDR1 and CDR2: SGHDT and YYEEEE. The CDR3 is 17 amino acids. V was pared by 2 bases and J by 0 bases, with 8 bases of the junction left unmatched. CDR3 in amino acids: CASSLGTEKSSGNTIYF. The CDR3 DNA follows: TGTGCCAGCAGCTTAGGGACAGAAAAAAGCTCTGGAAACACCATATATTTT.

Many counts were recorded for this clone. The gene calls are TRBV9 and TRBJ1-1; TRBD1 agrees at 7 bases. In germline, CDR1 is SGDLS, CDR2 YYNGEE. The junction had 3 bases not matched to a gene; V was cut back by 3 bases and J by 1 base. The CDR3 has 14 amino acids. The CDR3 spells CASSAQGSNTEAFF. CDR3 nucleotides: TGTGCCAGCAGCGCACAGGGGTCGAACACTGAAGCTTTCTTT.

This clone was counted ten times or more. The chain is built from TRBV18 and TRBJ2-7; a weak D match, TRBD1 (6 bases). V was cut by 3 bases and J by 2 bases, with 14 bases left in between. Germline V CDR1 and CDR2: KGHSH, LQKENI. This CDR3 contains 15 residues. DNA of the CDR3: TGTGCCAGCTCACCCGCAGGGACAACCCCCTACGAGCAGTACTTC. It translates to CASSPAGTTPYEQYF.

In its sample, this clone was seen many times. This chain uses TRBV7-9 with TRBJ2-5; 8 nucleotides agree with TRBD1. Trimming at V came to 4 bases and at J to 2 bases, leaving 6 bases not matched to a gene. CDR3 length: 15 amino acids. Germline-derived CDR1 and CDR2 are SEHNR and FQNEAQ (reference sequence). The CDR3 reads CASSSWTGRQETQYF. CDR3 bases: TGTGCCAGCAGCTCCTGGACAGGGCGGCAAGAGACCCAGTACTTC.

This clone has ten or more counts. The gene calls are TRBV27 and TRBJ1-2; possible D gene TRBD1, 5 bases. Trimming shortened V by 3 bases and J by 3 bases, and 14 bases separated the two germline ends. CDR1 is MNHEY and CDR2 is SMNVEV in the germline V gene (reference sequence). This CDR3 is built from 15 residues. The CDR3 bases are TGTGCCAGCAGTTTGGCTGGGGGGGTTGACTATGGCTACACCTTC. Its protein product is CASSLAGGVDYGYTF.

This clone has at least ten counts. The J gene is TRBJ2-7, the V gene TRBV11-3; TRBD2 might be the D (5 bases). Germline V gives CDR1 SGHNT, CDR2 YENEEA. CDR3 size: 11 residues. V gave up 8 bases and J gave up 5 bases, with 10 bases separating them. CDR3 amino acids: CASGVEDEQYF. The CDR3, as DNA: TGTGCCAGCGGGGTGGAGGACGAGCAGTACTTC. Full variable domain (missing parts from reference TRBV11-3 and TRBJ2-7): EAGVVQSPRYKIIEKKQPVAFWCNPISGHNTLYWYLQNLGQGPELLIRYENEEAVDDSQLPKDRFSAERLKGVDSTLKIQPAELGDSAVYLCASGVEDEQYFGPGTRLTVT.

There are many counts of this clone. The V gene is TRBV7-9, the J gene TRBJ2-7, with a tentative D call TRBD2 (6 bases). V lost 5 bases and J 5 bases, leaving 13 bases between the germline ends. The length of the CDR3 is 13 residues. Germline V CDR1 and CDR2: SEHNR, FQNEAQ (reference sequence). CDR3 bases: TGTGCCAGCAGCCTACGGGGACTCCACGAGCAGTACTTC. Protein sequence: CASSLRGLHEQYF.

The table lists this clone with a few counts. The rearrangement uses TRBV25-1 and TRBJ2-5, with TRBD1 identical over 7 bases. The CDR3 spans 13 residues. Per germline, CDR1 MGHDK and CDR2 SYGVNS. The V and J ends lost 5 bases and 4 bases, in that order; junction bases with no gene match: 4. CDR3 loop: CASSKTGPETQYF. CDR3 DNA sequence: TGTGCCAGCAGTAAGACAGGGCCAGAGACCCAGTACTTC.